This T cell receptor (beta chain) was found in a study of patients and donors after allogeneic stem cell transplantation. MiXCR was run by TCRdb on the RT-PCR reads, yielding one entry per CDR3 protein. The table records about a million distinct CDR3 sequences, roughly 18% of them present only once. This receptor was taken from a human donor who was either an allogeneic HSCT recipient or a stem cell or donor lymphocyte infusion donor (not recorded which). It is not recorded whose cells these are; they may come from a transplant donor. The sample was blood, either unsorted or a sorted T cell fraction (not recorded which).

The CDR3 DNA is TGCAGTGCTAGGGGGACAGTTCGGGCTAATTCACCCCTCCACTTT. Translated, it gives CSARGTVRANSPLHF. J is TRBJ1-6 and V is TRBV20-1; 7 positions agree with TRBD1. V lost 3 bases to trimming and J lost 6 bases; unmatched junction nucleotides: 8. Germline lookup yields CDR1 DFQATT and CDR2 SNEGSKA (reference sequence). There are 15 residues in the CDR3.